Listed here is a single T cell receptor beta chain. This clone was seen just once. The specificity of this receptor is unknown. Per-base quality was not reported, and no clone a single base away is much larger than it. This sample is drawn from a study of OX40 agonist ivuxolimab in advanced cancers. A note on the overall study: Ivuxolimab was an agonistic, fully human IgG2 monoclonal antibody directed against OX40 (CD134), a costimulatory receptor. The dose-escalation cohort was about 83% male with a mean age of about 60 years, ranging from roughly 23 to 90. The monotherapy dose-escalation portion (N of about 47 patients) of the phase I ivuxolimab trial is reported in the paper. Prior anti-PD-1, anti-PD-L1 or anti-CTLA-4 therapy was permitted, and checkpoint inhibitors had been received by about 44% of dose-escalation patients. Partial responses occurred in three dose-escalation patients, of whom one had hepatocellular carcinoma and two had cutaneous melanoma. Among the 52 dose-escalation patients, about 20 had hepatocellular carcinoma, around 15 melanoma, 9 renal cell carcinoma and 9 head and neck cancer. Intravenous ivuxolimab was administered to patients every 2 weeks at six dose levels: 0.01, 0.1, 0.3, 1.5, 3 and 10 mg/kg. The purpose of peripheral TCRbeta sequencing was to test whether ivuxolimab changed TCR sequence diversity and led to clonal T-cell expansion.

The trial excluded patients who had a history of autoimmune disease or were on systemic immunosuppression. Peripheral blood for TCR sequencing was collected from all dose cohorts at baseline, on cycle 4 day 1, and on cycle 7 day 1. Samples were obtained from an open-label, multicenter, first-in-human phase I dose-escalation trial of ivuxolimab. The trial enrolled adults with locally advanced or metastatic head and neck squamous cell, hepatocellular, melanoma or renal cell carcinoma. Before TCR sequencing, CD4+ and CD8+ T cells were separately sorted from peripheral blood. Based on the germline V gene, the CDR1 and CDR2 sequences are SGHDN and FVKESK. V and J are truncated by 3 bases and 2 bases respectively, leaving an intervening sequence of 5 bases. The CDR3 numbers 13 residues from cysteine through phenylalanine. CDR3 DNA is the only sequence kept; it has 39 bases, read in frame from the first base.

Genomic DNA was isolated from the sorted cells so that the TCRbeta CDR3 region could be sequenced. The immunoSEQ Assay was used for sequencing of TCRbeta CDR3 regions. Entries here come from immuneACCESS through TCRdb and include only in-frame sequences with V and J called. Some clones fail to appear in such tables; in the studies checked, an unresolved V gene covers under half of the shortfall, and the cause of the remainder is unknown. The sample includes 70,000 to 85,000 clones, with 85% to 95% observed a single time. 4% to 5.5% of the sample is taken by the ten largest. Overall study results and their limits: After ivuxolimab, expanded clones were on average more numerous among CD8+ T cells than among CD4+ T cells. Antigen specificity was not determined for the clonally expanded peripheral T cells. At doses of 0.1 to 3.0 mg/kg, clonal expansion of both CD4+ and CD8+ T cells in blood was seen between baseline and week 6. Low levels of normalized T-cell clonal expansion were also seen in some patients who did not respond. In partial responders in the 0.1-3.0 mg/kg groups, normalized peripheral clonal expansion was found to be among the lowest, especially among CD8+ T cells.

This specimen was CD4+ or CD8+ T cells sorted from blood, taken in a trial of the OX40 agonist ivuxolimab. The TCR comes from an adult with an advanced solid tumor such as melanoma, head and neck, liver or kidney cancer. The sequence links TRBV14 to TRBJ2-1; a weak D assignment points to TRBD1 (5 bases agree). The CDR3 loop reads CASSQTAYNEQFF. Read as DNA, the sequence is TGTGCCAGCAGCCAGACAGCCTACAATGAGCAGTTCTTC. The variable domain in full, with residues beyond the CDR3 obtained from the reference TRBV14 and TRBJ2-1 genes, is EAGVTQFPSHSVIEKGQTVTLRCDPISGHDNLYWYRRVMGKEIKFLLHFVKESKQDESGMPNNRFLAERTGGTYSTLKVQPAELEDSGVYFCASSQTAYNEQFFGPGTRLTVL.